Following are 9 T cell receptor beta chains from one sample sequenced in a study of blood T cell repertoires in COVID-19. Sequencing used immunoSEQ multiplex PCR; TCRdb keeps in-frame clones, though not all of them. The data contain 77,000 or so clones, approximately 90% of them singletons. The sample taken for sequencing was peripheral blood. These receptors were collected from a man aged 45 to 65 with active COVID-19.

V gene TRBV27 combines with J gene TRBJ2-2, with a weak D call TRBD2 (6 bases). V was clipped by 5 bases and J by 9 bases, with 13 bases between them. Germline-derived CDR1 and CDR2 are MNHEY and SMNVEV (reference sequence). The CDR3 has 13 residues. The CDR3 DNA follows: TGTGCCAGCAGTCGGGAGCGGAAGAGGGAGCTGTTTTTT. Protein: CASSRERKRELFF.

The CDR3 DNA reads as TGTGCCAGCAGCCGGGGAATACGTAGCTCCTACAATGAGCAGTTCTTC. Amino acids: CASSRGIRSSYNEQFF. The chain employs TRBV5-5 and TRBJ2-1; TRBD2 might be the D (5 bases). Germline V CDR1 and CDR2: SGHKS, YYEKEE (reference sequence). V dropped 4 bases and J dropped 0 bases, with 14 bases sitting between them. The CDR3 is 16 residues long. The variable domain in full, with the rest retrieved from reference TRBV5-5 and TRBJ2-1, is DAGVTQSPTHLIKTRGQQVTLRCSPISGHKSVSWYQQVLGQGPQFIFQYYEKEERGRGNFPDRFSARQFPNYSSELNVNALLLGDSALYLCASSRGIRSSYNEQFFGPGTRLTVL.

The gene calls are TRBV7-2 and TRBJ1-1; D possibly corresponds to TRBD1 (5 bases). The V gene lost 1 base and the J gene lost 6 bases, with 21 bases spanning the gap. Germline V gene sequence: CDR1 SGHTA, CDR2 FQGNSA. The CDR3 runs 17 residues. The CDR3 region is CASSLVEVGGSSAEAFF. The DNA for the CDR3 is TGTGCCAGCAGCTTAGTGGAAGTCGGGGGAAGTTCGGCTGAAGCTTTCTTT.

This clone showed up just a few times. The rearrangement uses TRBV7-2 and TRBJ1-2, with TRBD1 matching 9 bases. Trimming removed 0 bases from V and 7 bases from J; junction bases left unmatched: 9. CDR1 and CDR2 (germline): SGHTA, FQGNSA. The CDR3 consists of 16 residues. The CDR3 DNA reads as TGTGCCAGCAGCTTAGCACCGGGACAGGGAGGATCTGGCTACACCTTC. Its translation is CASSLAPGQGGSGYTF.

The sample holds one count of this clone. The chain couples TRBV7-2 to TRBJ2-7, with TRBD1 matching 7 bases. Looked up from germline, CDR1 is SGHTA and CDR2 is FQGNSA. Trimming removed 9 bases from V and 4 bases from J; junction bases left unmatched: 9. This CDR3 is 13 amino acids long. The CDR3 coding sequence is TGTGCCAGTACCGTCTCACAGGGGTACGAGCAGTACTTC. Protein product: CASTVSQGYEQYF. The full variable domain, with the rest looked up from reference TRBV7-2 and TRBJ2-7, is GAGVSQSPSNKVTEKGKDVELRCDPISGHTALYWYRQSLGQGLEFLIYFQGNSAPDKSGLPSDRFSAERTGGSVSTLTIQRTQQEDSAVYLCASTVSQGYEQYFGPGTRLTVT.

The chain uses TRBV6-5 and TRBJ1-2, with a weak D call TRBD1 (5 bases). Germline CDR1 reads MNHEY; CDR2 reads SVGAGI. CDR3 length: 15 residues. Trimming shortened V by 8 bases and J by 0 bases, and 16 bases separated the two germline ends. CDR3 bases: TGTGCCAGCCTCAGCGCAGGGAAAACTAACTATGGCTACACCTTC. Translating gives CASLSAGKTNYGYTF.

This clone was seen only a few times. The chain has TRBV7-9 and TRBJ1-2; maybe TRBD1 (6 bases). Trimming removed 5 bases at V and 3 bases at J, with 16 bases between. CDR3 length equals 15 residues. Germline CDR1 reads SEHNR; CDR2 reads FQNEAQ (reference sequence). CDR3 coding DNA: TGTGCCAGCAGCGGACGACAGGAACCCTACTATGGCTACACCTTC. Its protein product is CASSGRQEPYYGYTF.

The chain combines TRBV10-2 with TRBJ1-1; D uncertain. Germline CDR1 WSHSY, CDR2 SAAADI. There are 11 residues in the CDR3. V was cut by 8 bases and J by 3 bases, with 7 bases left in between. The DNA of the CDR3 is TGCGCCAGCCATCATTACACTGAAGCTTTCTTT. This sequence encodes CASHHYTEAFF.

The chain employs TRBV28 and TRBJ2-1, with 12 bases fitting TRBD2. V gave up 6 bases and J gave up 8 bases; unmatched junction bases: 17. Germline CDR1 MDHEN, CDR2 SYDVKM. The CDR3 is 18 residues long. CDR3 in DNA: TGTGCCAGCAGGACCCCGCCCCTTACTAGCGGGGGGCGGGATGAGCAGTTCTTC. It codes for CASRTPPLTSGGRDEQFF.